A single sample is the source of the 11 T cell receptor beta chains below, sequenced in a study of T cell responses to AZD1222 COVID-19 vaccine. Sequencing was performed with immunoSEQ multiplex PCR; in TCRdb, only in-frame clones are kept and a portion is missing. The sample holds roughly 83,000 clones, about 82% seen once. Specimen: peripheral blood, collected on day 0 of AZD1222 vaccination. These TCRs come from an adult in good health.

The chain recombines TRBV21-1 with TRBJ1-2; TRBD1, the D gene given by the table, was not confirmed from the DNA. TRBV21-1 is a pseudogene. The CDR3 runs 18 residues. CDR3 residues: CASSASDRTLLINYGYTF. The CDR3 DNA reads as TGTGCCAGCAGCGCTTCGGACAGGACGCTTCTTATTAACTATGGCTACACCTTC.

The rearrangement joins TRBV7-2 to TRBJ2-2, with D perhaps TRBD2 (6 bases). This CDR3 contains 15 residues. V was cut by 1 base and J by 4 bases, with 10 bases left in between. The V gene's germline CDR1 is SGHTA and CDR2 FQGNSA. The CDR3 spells CASSLDGSSTGELFF. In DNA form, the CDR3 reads TGTGCCAGCAGCTTAGACGGGAGCTCCACCGGGGAGCTGTTTTTT.

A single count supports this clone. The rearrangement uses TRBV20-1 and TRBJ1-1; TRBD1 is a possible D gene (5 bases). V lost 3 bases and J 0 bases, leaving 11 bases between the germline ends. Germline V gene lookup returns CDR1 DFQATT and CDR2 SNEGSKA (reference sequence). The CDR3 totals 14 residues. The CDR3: CSASHGGMNTEAFF. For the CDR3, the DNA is TGCAGTGCTAGTCACGGGGGAATGAACACTGAAGCTTTCTTT.

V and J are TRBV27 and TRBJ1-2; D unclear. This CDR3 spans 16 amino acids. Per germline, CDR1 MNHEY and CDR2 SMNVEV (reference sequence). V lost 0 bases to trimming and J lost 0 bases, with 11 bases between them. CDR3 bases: TGTGCCAGCAGTTTATCGCCAAGGCCCACTAACTATGGCTACACCTTC. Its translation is CASSLSPRPTNYGYTF.

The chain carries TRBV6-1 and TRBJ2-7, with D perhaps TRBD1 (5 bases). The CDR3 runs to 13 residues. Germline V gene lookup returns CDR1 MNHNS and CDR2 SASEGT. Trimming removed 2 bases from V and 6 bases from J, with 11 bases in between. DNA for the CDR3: TGTGCCAGCAGTGAATATCAGGGTGGCGAGCAGTACTTC. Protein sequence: CASSEYQGGEQYF.

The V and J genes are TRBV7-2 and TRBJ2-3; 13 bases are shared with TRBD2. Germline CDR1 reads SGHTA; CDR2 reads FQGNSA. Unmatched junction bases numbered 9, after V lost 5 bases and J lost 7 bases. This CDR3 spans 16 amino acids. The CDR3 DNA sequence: TGTGCCAGCAGCACCTTCGGGACTAGCGGGACAAATACGCAGTATTTT. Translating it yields CASSTFGTSGTNTQYF.

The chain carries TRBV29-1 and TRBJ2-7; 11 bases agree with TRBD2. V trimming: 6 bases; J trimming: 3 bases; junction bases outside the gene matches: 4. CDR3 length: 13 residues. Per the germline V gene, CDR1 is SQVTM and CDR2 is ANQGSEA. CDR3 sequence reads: CSVSGTSGYEQYF. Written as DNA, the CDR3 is TGCAGCGTATCCGGGACTAGCGGCTACGAGCAGTACTTC.

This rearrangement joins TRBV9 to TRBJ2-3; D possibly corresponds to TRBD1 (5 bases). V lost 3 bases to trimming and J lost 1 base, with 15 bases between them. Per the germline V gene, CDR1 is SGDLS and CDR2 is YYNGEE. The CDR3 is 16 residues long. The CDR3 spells CASSAPGSEGTDTQYF. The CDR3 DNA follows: TGTGCCAGCAGCGCCCCAGGGTCGGAAGGCACAGATACGCAGTATTTT. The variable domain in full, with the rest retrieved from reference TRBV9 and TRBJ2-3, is DSGVTQTPKHLITATGQRVTLRCSPRSGDLSVYWYQQSLDQGLQFLIQYYNGEERAKGNILERFSAQQFPDLHSELNLSSLELGDSALYFCASSAPGSEGTDTQYFGPGTRLTVL.

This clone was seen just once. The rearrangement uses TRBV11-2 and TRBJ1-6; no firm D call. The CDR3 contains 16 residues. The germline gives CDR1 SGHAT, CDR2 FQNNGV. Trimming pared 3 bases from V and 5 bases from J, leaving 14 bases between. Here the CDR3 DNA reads TGTGCCAGCAGCTTTTTTATTCGGTCTCATAATTCACCCCTCCACTTT. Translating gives CASSFFIRSHNSPLHF. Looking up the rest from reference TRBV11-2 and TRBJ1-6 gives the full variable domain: EAGVAQSPRYKIIEKRQSVAFWCNPISGHATLYWYQQILGQGPKLLIQFQNNGVVDDSQLPKDRFSAERLKGVDSTLKIQPAKLEDSAVYLCASSFFIRSHNSPLHFGNGTRLTVT.

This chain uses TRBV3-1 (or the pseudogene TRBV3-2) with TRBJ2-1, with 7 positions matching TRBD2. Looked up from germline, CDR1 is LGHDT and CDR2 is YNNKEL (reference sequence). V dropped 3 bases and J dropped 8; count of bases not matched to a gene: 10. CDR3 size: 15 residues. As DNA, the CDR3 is TGTGCCAGCAGCCATACTAGCGCGAGGGGCGATGAGCAGTTCTTC. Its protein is CASSHTSARGDEQFF.

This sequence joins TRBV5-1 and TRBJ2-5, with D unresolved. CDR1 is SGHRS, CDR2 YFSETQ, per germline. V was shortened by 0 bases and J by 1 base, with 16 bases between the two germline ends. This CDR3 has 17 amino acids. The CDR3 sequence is CASSLVSGRTFQETQYF. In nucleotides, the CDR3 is TGCGCCAGCAGCTTGGTCTCAGGTAGGACCTTCCAAGAGACCCAGTACTTC.